A single sample gave rise to the 14 T cell receptor beta chains below, sequenced in a study of cytomegalovirus exposure and HLA in healthy donors. Primers: 60 Vbeta forward and 13 Jbeta reverse. Measured with immunoSEQ multiplex PCR; TCRdb has only the in-frame clones, and not every one. The sample includes some 200,000 clones, 84% of them seen just once. Source material: PBMCs. The receptors were gathered from a woman aged 50 to 65 in good health and CMV-seropositive.

This clone appeared a single time. The CDR3 sequence: CASSLIVTAGGTDTQYF. The CDR3 DNA sequence: TGTGCCAGCAGCTTAATAGTCACGGCGGGGGGCACAGATACGCAGTATTTT. This chain links TRBV7-2 with TRBJ2-3; TRBD2 matches at 7 bases. CDR1 and CDR2 (germline): SGHTA, FQGNSA. The CDR3 has 17 residues. Losses at the gene ends were 2 bases for V and 1 base for J; bases not matched to a gene: 9.

This clone was observed a handful of times. V and J are TRBV10-2 and TRBJ1-1; D is ambiguous. Germline assignment: CDR1 WSHSY and CDR2 SAAADI. The CDR3 runs 12 residues. Trimming shortened V by 10 bases and J by 4 bases, and 13 bases separated the two germline ends. The CDR3 DNA follows: TGCGCCACGGAGTCGGCGAGCACTGAAGCTTTCTTT. It encodes CATESASTEAFF.

The chain joins TRBV29-1 to TRBJ2-2; D perhaps matches TRBD2 (5 bases). The ends were cut back, 2 bases at V and 5 bases at J, with 12 bases in the middle. In germline, CDR1 is SQVTM, CDR2 ANQGSEA. There are 14 residues in the CDR3. For the CDR3, the DNA is TGCAGCGTTGAAAAGGACTCGAGGACCGGGGAGCTGTTTTTT. Protein: CSVEKDSRTGELFF.

Here the CDR3 reads CASSFTTGELFF. The CDR3 nucleotides read TGTGCCAGCAGTTTCACAACCGGGGAGCTGTTTTTT. The J gene is TRBJ2-2, the V gene TRBV6-5; the D is unclear. Germline CDR1 is MNHEY and CDR2 is SVGAGI. The V gene lost 4 bases and the J gene lost 5 bases, with 5 bases spanning the gap. This CDR3 comprises 12 residues.

V is TRBV4-3 and J is TRBJ2-4, with 7 bases aligning to TRBD2. Germline values: CDR1 LGHNA, CDR2 YSLEER. The CDR3 is 16 residues long. Trimming at V came to 5 bases and at J to 2 bases, leaving 9 bases not matched to a gene. CDR3 coding DNA: TGCGCCAGCAGCGAGCAGTGGGGGGGATCCAAAAACATTCAGTACTTC. It encodes CASSEQWGGSKNIQYF.

The genes are TRBV7-2 and TRBJ2-4; no clear D. From germline, CDR1 is SGHTA and CDR2 FQGNSA. Between the trimmed V and J ends, which lost 5 bases and 3 bases, there was a span of 11 bases. The CDR3 has 14 amino acids. The CDR3 protein is CASSLDGGKNIQYF. The CDR3 nucleotides read TGTGCCAGCAGCCTAGACGGTGGCAAAAACATTCAGTACTTC.

The CDR3 DNA is TGTGCCAGTAGTGTTGGGGCGGGGGGGCCCGTGGAGACCCAGTACTTC. This translates into CASSVGAGGPVETQYF. The chain links TRBV19 to TRBJ2-5; 9 nucleotides align to TRBD2. The length of the CDR3 is 16 residues. J was trimmed by 5 bases and V by 5 bases; bases with no gene match: 12. The germline gives CDR1 LNHDA, CDR2 SQIVND (reference sequence). The full variable domain, its missing parts supplied by reference TRBV19 and TRBJ2-5, is DGGITQSPKYLFRKEGQNVTLSCEQNLNHDAMYWYRQDPGQGLRLIYYSQIVNDFQKGDIAEGYSVSREKKESFPLTVTSAQKNPTAFYLCASSVGAGGPVETQYFGPGTRLLVL.

CDR3 in DNA: TGTGCCAGCAGCCCCGGGACAGGTTCCTTTGGAGAGCAGTACTTC. It translates to CASSPGTGSFGEQYF. The V gene is TRBV5-5, the J gene TRBJ2-7; 8 positions match TRBD1. Germline values: CDR1 SGHKS, CDR2 YYEKEE (reference sequence). Trimming at V came to 4 bases and at J to 7 bases, leaving 13 bases not matched to a gene. This CDR3 contains 15 residues.

V is TRBV18 and J is TRBJ1-1; 9 bases fit TRBD1. CDR1 and CDR2 (germline): KGHSH, LQKENI. Trimming cost V 5 bases and J 3 bases; bases outside gene matches: 7. The CDR3 contains 15 residues. CDR3 protein: CASSDDRGGHTEAFF. Written as DNA, the CDR3 is TGTGCCAGCTCAGACGACAGGGGGGGACACACTGAAGCTTTCTTT.

This clone was observed a handful of times. V usage is TRBV19 and J usage is TRBJ2-2, with a weak D call TRBD1 (6 bases). Trimming took off 5 bases at V and 0 bases at J, with 16 bases between the two ends. Germline assignment: CDR1 LNHDA and CDR2 SQIVND (reference sequence). This CDR3 is built from 17 residues. The CDR3 is CASSSGTLWSNTGELFF. In DNA form, the CDR3 reads TGTGCCAGTAGTTCCGGGACACTTTGGTCGAACACCGGGGAGCTGTTTTTT. The whole variable domain, remainder taken from reference TRBV19 and TRBJ2-2, is DGGITQSPKYLFRKEGQNVTLSCEQNLNHDAMYWYRQDPGQGLRLIYYSQIVNDFQKGDIAEGYSVSREKKESFPLTVTSAQKNPTAFYLCASSSGTLWSNTGELFFGEGSRLTVL.

The chain couples TRBV11-2 to TRBJ2-1; 7 nucleotides match TRBD2. The trim removed 5 bases at V and 1 base at J, leaving 8 bases unmatched. Looked up from germline, CDR1 is SGHAT and CDR2 is FQNNGV. CDR3 size: 16 residues. CDR3 loop: CASSLGAGVSYNEQFF. The CDR3 DNA sequence: TGTGCCAGCAGCCTAGGGGCGGGGGTTTCCTACAATGAGCAGTTCTTC. Variable domain in full (rest from reference TRBV11-2 and TRBJ2-1): EAGVAQSPRYKIIEKRQSVAFWCNPISGHATLYWYQQILGQGPKLLIQFQNNGVVDDSQLPKDRFSAERLKGVDSTLKIQPAKLEDSAVYLCASSLGAGVSYNEQFFGPGTRLTVL.

The chain is built from TRBV6-5 and TRBJ1-1; 8 positions match TRBD1. CDR3 length equals 14 residues. Trimming cost V 5 bases and J 1 base; bases outside gene matches: 3. Germline V gene data show CDR1 as MNHEY and CDR2 as SVGAGI. The CDR3 coding sequence is TGTGCCAGCAGTCCAGACAGGGGGAACACTGAAGCTTTCTTT. This translates into CASSPDRGNTEAFF.

This chain links TRBV5-1 with TRBJ2-3; 7 nucleotides match TRBD2. The V and J ends lost 3 bases and 1 base, in that order; junction bases with no gene match: 8. This CDR3 has 16 residues. CDR1 and CDR2 (germline): SGHRS, YFSETQ. The CDR3: CASSYEPGRGTDTQYF. The CDR3 DNA follows: TGCGCCAGCAGCTACGAGCCGGGGAGGGGCACAGATACGCAGTATTTT.

CDR3 sequence (DNA): TGTGCCAGCAGTCCCGGGACAGTCACTAATGAAAAACTGTTTTTT. This codes for CASSPGTVTNEKLFF. The chain has TRBV6-5 and TRBJ1-4, with 7 nucleotides matching TRBD1. The length of the CDR3 is 15 residues. Germline CDR1 and CDR2: MNHEY and SVGAGI. J gave up 2 bases and V 5 bases, and 5 bases lay outside the gene matches.